This entry is about one T cell receptor beta chain. Antigen: not known. This record belongs to a study of metastatic and nonmetastatic thyroid tumors. General observations from the study: In both blood and tumor samples, TCR beta diversity was reported significantly higher for malignant than benign nodules.

Authors' analysis steps: A classifier for distant metastasis in papillary thyroid cancer was constructed using CDR3 differences observed across clinicopathological groups. With MiXCR, TCRdb reprocessed the PCR reads. The V and J calls and clone size are TCRdb's, not the authors'. The repertoire consists of around 16,000 clones, with about 25% occurring once and the leading ten covering over 9.5%. Before thyroid surgery, none of the patients had received any treatment. The V gene lost 5 bases and the J gene lost 6 bases, with 10 bases spanning the gap. Germline V gene data show CDR1 as LNHDA and CDR2 as SQIVND (reference sequence). The CDR3 consists of 13 residues.

This clonotype was obtained from a male donor with papillary thyroid cancer or a benign thyroid nodule (not recorded which). Some clones in this sample may be carry-over from other donors' samples. Input material: blood. The chain uses TRBV19 and TRBJ2-2; D not resolved. The CDR3 protein is CASSSQWPGELFF. As DNA, the CDR3 is TGTGCCAGTAGTTCTCAGTGGCCCGGGGAGCTGTTTTTT.